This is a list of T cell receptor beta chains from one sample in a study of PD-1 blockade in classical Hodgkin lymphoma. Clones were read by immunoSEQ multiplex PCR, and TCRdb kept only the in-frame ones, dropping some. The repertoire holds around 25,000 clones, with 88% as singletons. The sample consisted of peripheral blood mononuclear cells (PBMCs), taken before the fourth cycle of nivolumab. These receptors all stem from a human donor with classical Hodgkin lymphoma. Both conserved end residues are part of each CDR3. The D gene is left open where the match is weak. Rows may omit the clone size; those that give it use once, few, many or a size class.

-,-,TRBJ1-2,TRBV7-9,TGTGCCAGCAGCTTAAGATCTAACCTGTTTAGTGGCTACACCTTC,CASSLRSNLFSGYTF
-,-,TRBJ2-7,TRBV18,TGTGCCAGCTCACCACCGGACGGGTCCTACGAGCAGTACTTC,CASSPPDGSYEQYF
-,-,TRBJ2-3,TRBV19,TGTGCCAGTAGTAATTGGCAGGGGTCCGGGGATACGCAGTATTTT,CASSNWQGSGDTQYF
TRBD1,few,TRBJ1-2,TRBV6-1,TGTGCCAGCAGTGTAAGTTGGACAGGAAACTATGGCTACACCTTC,CASSVSWTGNYGYTF
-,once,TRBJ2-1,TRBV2,TGTGCCAGCCGTGGCTTCTCCTACAATGAGCAGTTCTTC,CASRGFSYNEQFF
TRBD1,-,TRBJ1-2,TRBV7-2,TGTGCCAGCAGACGGACAGGGGAGTGGGGCTACACCTTC,CASRRTGEWGYTF
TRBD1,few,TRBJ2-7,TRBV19,TGTGCCAGCGCCCCACGGACAGGACCCTACGAGCAGTACTTC,CASAPRTGPYEQYF
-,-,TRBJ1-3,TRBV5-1,TGCGCCAGCAGCTTGGCTGGGCGTGGAAACACCATATATTTT,CASSLAGRGNTIYF
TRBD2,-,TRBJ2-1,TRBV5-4,TGTGCCAGCAGCCTCGGGACTAGCAGGTCCTACAATGAGCAGTTCTTC,CASSLGTSRSYNEQFF
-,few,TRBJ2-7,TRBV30,TGTGCCTGGAGTGCGGCAGGGAAGTACTACGAGCAGTACTTC,CAWSAAGKYYEQYF
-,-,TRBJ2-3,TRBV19,TGTGCCAGTAGTATAGGCGTACGAAGGGGGGGACCACCGCGCACAGATACGCAGTATTTT,CASSIGVRRGGPPRTDTQYF
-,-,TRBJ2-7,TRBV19,TGTGCCAGTAGTGCCTGGGGCGAGCAGTACTTC,CASSAWGEQYF
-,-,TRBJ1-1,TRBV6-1,TGTGCCAGCATGTCAGGGGCCGGGAACACTGAAGCTTTCTTT,CASMSGAGNTEAFF
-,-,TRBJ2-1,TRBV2,TGTGCCAGCAGTGGCATCAATGAGCAGTTCTTC,CASSGINEQFF
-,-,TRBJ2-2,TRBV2,TGTGCCAGCTTAGGTAGCGGCCCGCTCCAGAGCACCGGGGAGCTGTTTTTT,CASLGSGPLQSTGELFF
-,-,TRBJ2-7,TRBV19,TGTGCCAGTAGTTCGGAACCTAACTCCTACGAGCAGTACTTC,CASSSEPNSYEQYF
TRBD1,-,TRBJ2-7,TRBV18,TGTGCCAGCTCACCCGGACAGGGCGAGACCTACGAGCAGTACTTC,CASSPGQGETYEQYF
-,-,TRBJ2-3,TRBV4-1,TGCGCCAGCAGCCCAACCTACACAGATACGCAGTATTTT,CASSPTYTDTQYF
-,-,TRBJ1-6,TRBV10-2,TGCGCCAGCAGCTCCGGCCGACTATCACCCCTCCACTTT,CASSSGRLSPLHF
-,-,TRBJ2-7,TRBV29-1,TGCAGCGTTGAGGGGGGTCAGGGGGCCTACGAGCAGTACTTC,CSVEGGQGAYEQYF
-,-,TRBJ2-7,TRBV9,TGTGCCAGCAGCGTAGATCTAGGCCCCTACGAGCAGTACTTC,CASSVDLGPYEQYF
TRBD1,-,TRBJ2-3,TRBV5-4,TGTGCCAGCAGCTTGACCCTAGGGACAGGGATTTTCACAGATACGCAGTATTTT,CASSLTLGTGIFTDTQYF
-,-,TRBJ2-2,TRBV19,TGTGCCAGTAGAGCTTATGGGGTGGACATTAACACCGGGGAGCTGTTTTTT,CASRAYGVDINTGELFF
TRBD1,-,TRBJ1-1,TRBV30,TGTGCCTGGAGTGTAAACCCTTGGGACAGGGGGCTTAGGAACACTGAAGCTTTCTTT,CAWSVNPWDRGLRNTEAFF
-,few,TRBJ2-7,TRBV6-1,TGTGCCAGCAGTGAGAGTCAGGCGGGTTCCTACGAGCAGTACTTC,CASSESQAGSYEQYF
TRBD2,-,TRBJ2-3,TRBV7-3,TGTGCCAGCAGCCCCCCGACTAGCGGGGGAGAGACAGATACGCAGTATTTT,CASSPPTSGGETDTQYF
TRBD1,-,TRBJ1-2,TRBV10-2,TGCGCCAGCAGGGGACAGGGAGGCTATGGCTACACCTTC,CASRGQGGYGYTF
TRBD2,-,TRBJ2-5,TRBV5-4,TGTGCCAGCAGCCTAGCGGGGGGCAATCAAGAGACCCAGTACTTC,CASSLAGGNQETQYF
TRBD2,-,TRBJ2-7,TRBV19,TGTGCCAGTAGTATAATAGGCGGGAGGCCCGGCTACGAGCAGTACTTC,CASSIIGGRPGYEQYF
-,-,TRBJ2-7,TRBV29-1,TGCAGCGTTCAATTAACCGGCTACGAGCAGTACTTC,CSVQLTGYEQYF
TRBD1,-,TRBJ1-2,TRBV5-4,TGTGCCAGCAGCCTGGGACAGCACTATGGCTACACCTTC,CASSLGQHYGYTF
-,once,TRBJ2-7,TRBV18,TGTGCCAGCTCACTGGTTTCCGTGGGTGGCGAGCAGTACTTC,CASSLVSVGGEQYF
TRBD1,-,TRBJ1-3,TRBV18,TGTGCCAGCTCGTCACAGGGGGCAGCTGGAAACACCATATATTTT,CASSSQGAAGNTIYF
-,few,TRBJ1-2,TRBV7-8,TGTGCCAGCAGCTTTGGTAGTTCATCTAACTATGGCTACACCTTC,CASSFGSSSNYGYTF
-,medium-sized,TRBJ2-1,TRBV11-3,TGTGCCAGCAGCTTGCGGGGCTCCTACAATGAGCAGTTCTTC,CASSLRGSYNEQFF